A single sample is the source of the 4 T cell receptor beta chains below, sequenced in a study of T cell repertoires in aging, cancer and after chemotherapy. Multiplex touch-down PCR with TRB-A/B primers amplified rearranged V-D-J TRB sequences. Each CDR3 protein gets one entry after TCRdb re-called the multiplex PCR reads with MiXCR. This sample yields roughly 10,000 distinct CDR3 sequences, of which roughly a quarter are seen a single time; roughly 2% belongs to the top ten. TCR beta rearrangements were amplified from peripheral blood genomic DNA. The sequencing input was blood. The receptors originated from a human donor in good health.

The rearrangement uses TRBV18 and TRBJ2-7; unclear D gene. The CDR3 covers 14 residues. Germline V gene data show CDR1 as KGHSH and CDR2 as LQKENI. V dropped 1 base and J dropped 1 base, with 8 bases sitting between them. CDR3 in DNA: TGTGCCAGCTCACCACTGGCGGATTCCTACGAGCAGTACTTC. Amino acids: CASSPLADSYEQYF.

V usage is TRBV7-9 and J usage is TRBJ1-1; D not certain. This CDR3 is built from 15 residues. The V end lost 6 bases, the J end lost 4 bases, and 18 bases lay between the germline ends. CDR1 and CDR2 from the germline V gene are SEHNR and FQNEAQ (reference sequence). The CDR3 protein is CASSRTASGATEAFF. The CDR3 DNA sequence: TGTGCCAGCAGTCGCACAGCATCCGGAGCCACTGAAGCTTTCTTT.

This clonotype has a handful of counts. The genes are TRBV6-6 and TRBJ1-2; 8 positions agree with TRBD1. CDR1 and CDR2 from the germline V gene are MNHNY and SVGAGI (reference sequence). CDR3 length equals 15 residues. V lost 0 bases to trimming and J lost 7 bases; unmatched junction nucleotides: 7. The CDR3 nucleotides are TGTGCCAGCAGTTACTCGGCAGGGGGCAAGAGTGGCTACACCTTC. Translated: CASSYSAGGKSGYTF.

CDR3 protein: CSASASSGGADTQYF. CDR3 coding DNA: TGCAGTGCGAGCGCCTCGAGCGGGGGGGCAGATACGCAGTATTTT. The rearrangement joins TRBV20-1 to TRBJ2-3, with 10 bases lining up with TRBD2. CDR1 is DFQATT, CDR2 SNEGSKA, per germline (reference sequence). V shed 6 bases, J shed 4 bases, and the junction held 10 bases outside the gene matches. This CDR3 spans 15 amino acids.